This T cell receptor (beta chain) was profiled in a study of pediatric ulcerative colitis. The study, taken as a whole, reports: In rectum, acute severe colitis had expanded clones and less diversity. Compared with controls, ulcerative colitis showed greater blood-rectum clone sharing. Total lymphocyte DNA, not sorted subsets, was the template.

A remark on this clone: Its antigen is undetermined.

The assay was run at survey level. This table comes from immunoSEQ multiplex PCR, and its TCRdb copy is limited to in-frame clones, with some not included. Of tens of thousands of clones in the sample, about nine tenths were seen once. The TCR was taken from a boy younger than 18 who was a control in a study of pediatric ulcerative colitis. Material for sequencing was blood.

CDR3 in DNA: TGTGCCATCAGGCCCGGACAGTTACCGGCTTATAAGGAAAAACTGTTTTTT. As protein: CAIRPGQLPAYKEKLFF. The V gene is TRBV10-3, the J gene TRBJ1-4; tentatively, D is TRBD1 (6 bases). V lost 6 bases to trimming and J lost 8 bases, with 25 bases between them. CDR1 and CDR2 (germline): ENHRY, SYGVKD. The CDR3 has 17 residues.